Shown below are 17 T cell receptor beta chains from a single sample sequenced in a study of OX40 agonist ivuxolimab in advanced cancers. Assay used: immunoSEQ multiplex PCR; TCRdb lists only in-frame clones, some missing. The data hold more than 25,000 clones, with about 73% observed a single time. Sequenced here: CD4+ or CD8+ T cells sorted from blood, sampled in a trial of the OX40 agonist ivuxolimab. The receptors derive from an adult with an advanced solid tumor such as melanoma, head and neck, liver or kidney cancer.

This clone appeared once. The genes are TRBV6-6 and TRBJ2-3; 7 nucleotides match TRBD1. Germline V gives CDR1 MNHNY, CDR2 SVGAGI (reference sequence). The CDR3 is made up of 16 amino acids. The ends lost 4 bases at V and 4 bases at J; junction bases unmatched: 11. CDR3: CASSFLGGLSADTQYF. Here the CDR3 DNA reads TGTGCCAGCAGTTTCTTAGGGGGCTTGAGCGCAGATACGCAGTATTTT.

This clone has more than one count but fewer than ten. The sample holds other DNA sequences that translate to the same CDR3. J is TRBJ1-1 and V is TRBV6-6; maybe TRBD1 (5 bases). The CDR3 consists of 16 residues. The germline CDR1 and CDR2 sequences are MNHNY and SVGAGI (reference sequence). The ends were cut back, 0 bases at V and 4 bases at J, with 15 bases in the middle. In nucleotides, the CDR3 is TGTGCCAGCAGTTACTCGAGTTTGGGGCGGCGCACTGAAGCTTTCTTT. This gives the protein CASSYSSLGRRTEAFF.

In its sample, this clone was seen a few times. The chain's CDR3 is CASSRELSAPYGYTF. CDR3 nucleotides: TGTGCCAGTAGTAGGGAGTTGAGCGCTCCATATGGCTACACCTTC. The V gene is TRBV19, the J gene TRBJ1-2; no definite D call. The CDR3 sequence is 15 residues long. Germline lookup yields CDR1 LNHDA and CDR2 SQIVND (reference sequence). V was shortened by 4 bases and J by 5 bases, with 17 bases between the two germline ends.

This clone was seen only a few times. CDR3 sequence reads: CASSLDSARGANYGYTF. The DNA for the CDR3 is TGTGCCAGCAGCTTAGATTCGGCCAGGGGGGCTAACTATGGCTACACCTTC. The chain is built from TRBV7-2 and TRBJ1-2; 7 bases are shared with TRBD1. CDR3 size: 17 residues. Germline V CDR1 and CDR2: SGHTA, FQGNSA. Losses at the gene ends were 1 base for V and 0 bases for J; bases not matched to a gene: 8.

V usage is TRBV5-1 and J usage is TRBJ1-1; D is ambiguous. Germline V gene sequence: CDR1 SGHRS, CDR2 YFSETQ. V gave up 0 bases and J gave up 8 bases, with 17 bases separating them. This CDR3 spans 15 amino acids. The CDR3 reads CASSLVKGEAQEAFF. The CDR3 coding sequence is TGCGCCAGCAGCTTGGTCAAGGGCGAAGCTCAAGAAGCTTTCTTT.

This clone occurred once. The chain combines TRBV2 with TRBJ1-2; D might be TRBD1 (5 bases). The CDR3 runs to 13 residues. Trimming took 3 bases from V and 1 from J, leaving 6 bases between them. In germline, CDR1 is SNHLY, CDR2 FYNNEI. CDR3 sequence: CASSDQGNYGYTF. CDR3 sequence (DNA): TGTGCCAGCAGTGATCAGGGTAACTATGGCTACACCTTC.

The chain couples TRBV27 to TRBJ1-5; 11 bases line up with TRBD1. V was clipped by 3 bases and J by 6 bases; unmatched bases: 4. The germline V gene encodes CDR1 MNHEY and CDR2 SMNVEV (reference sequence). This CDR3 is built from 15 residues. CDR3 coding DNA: TGTGCCAGCAGTTTTGGGGGGACAGGGGGTCAGCCCCAGCATTTT. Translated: CASSFGGTGGQPQHF.

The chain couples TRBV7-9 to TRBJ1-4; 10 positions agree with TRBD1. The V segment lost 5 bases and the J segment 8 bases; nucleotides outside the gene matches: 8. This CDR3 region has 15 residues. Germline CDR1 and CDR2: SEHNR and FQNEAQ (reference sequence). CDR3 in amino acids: CASSPTGTGVEKLFF. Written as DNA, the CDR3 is TGTGCCAGCAGCCCAACGGGGACAGGGGTCGAAAAACTGTTTTTT.

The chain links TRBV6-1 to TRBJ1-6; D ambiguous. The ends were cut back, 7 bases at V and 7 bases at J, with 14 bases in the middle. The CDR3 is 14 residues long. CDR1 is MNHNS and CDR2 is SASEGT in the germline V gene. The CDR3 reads CASTHPGANSPLHF. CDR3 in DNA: TGTGCCAGCACCCACCCGGGAGCAAATTCACCCCTCCACTTT.

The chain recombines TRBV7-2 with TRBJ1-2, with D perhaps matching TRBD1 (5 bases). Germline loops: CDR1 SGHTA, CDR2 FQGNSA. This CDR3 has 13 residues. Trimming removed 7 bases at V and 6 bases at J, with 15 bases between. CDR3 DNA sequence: TGTGCCAGCAACCTCCGGGACCTGAATGGCTACACCTTC. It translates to CASNLRDLNGYTF.

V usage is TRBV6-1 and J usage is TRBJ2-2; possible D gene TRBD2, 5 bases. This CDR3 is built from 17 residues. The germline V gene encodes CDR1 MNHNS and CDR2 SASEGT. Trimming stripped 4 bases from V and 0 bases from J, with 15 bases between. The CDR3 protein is CASSGGRHSANTGELFF. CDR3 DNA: TGTGCCAGCAGTGGAGGGAGACACTCCGCGAACACCGGGGAGCTGTTTTTT.

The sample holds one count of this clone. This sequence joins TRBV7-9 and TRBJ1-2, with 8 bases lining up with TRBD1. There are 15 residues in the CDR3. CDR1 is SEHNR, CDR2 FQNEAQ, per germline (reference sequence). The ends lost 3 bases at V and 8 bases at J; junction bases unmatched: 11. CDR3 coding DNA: TGTGCCAGCAGCTTTGGTCCCGGTCAGGGGGCCGGCTACACCTTC. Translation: CASSFGPGQGAGYTF. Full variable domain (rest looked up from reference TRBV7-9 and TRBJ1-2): DTGVSQNPRHKITKRGQNVTFRCDPISEHNRLYWYRQTLGQGPEFLTYFQNEAQLEKSRLLSDRFSAERPKGSFSTLEIQRTEQGDSAMYLCASSFGPGQGAGYTFGSGTRLTVV.

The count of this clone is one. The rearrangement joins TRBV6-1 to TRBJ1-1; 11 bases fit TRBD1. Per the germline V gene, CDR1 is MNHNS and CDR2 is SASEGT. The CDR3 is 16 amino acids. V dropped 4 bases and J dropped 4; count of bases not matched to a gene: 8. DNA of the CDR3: TGTGCCAGCAGTGCGGGGACAGGGGGTAGGGGCACTGAAGCTTTCTTT. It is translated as CASSAGTGGRGTEAFF.

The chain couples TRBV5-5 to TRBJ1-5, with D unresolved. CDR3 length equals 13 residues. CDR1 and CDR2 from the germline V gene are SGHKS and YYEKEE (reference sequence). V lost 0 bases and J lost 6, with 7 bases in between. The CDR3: CASSLEIGQPQHF. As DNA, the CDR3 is TGTGCCAGCAGCTTGGAAATTGGTCAGCCCCAGCATTTT.

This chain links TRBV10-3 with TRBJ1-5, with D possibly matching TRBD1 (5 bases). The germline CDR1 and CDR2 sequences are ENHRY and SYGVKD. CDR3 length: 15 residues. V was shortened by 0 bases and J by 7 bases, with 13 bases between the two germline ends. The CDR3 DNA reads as TGTGCCATCAGTGAGTCAGAGGGGAAAGGACAGCCCCAGCATTTT. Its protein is CAISESEGKGQPQHF.

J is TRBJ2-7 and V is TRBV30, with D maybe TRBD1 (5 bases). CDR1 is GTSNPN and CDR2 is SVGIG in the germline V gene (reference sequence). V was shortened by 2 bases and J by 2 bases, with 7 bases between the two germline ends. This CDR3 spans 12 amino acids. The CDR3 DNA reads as TGTGCCTGGAGTACAGGTCCCTACGAGCAGTACTTC. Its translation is CAWSTGPYEQYF.

The CDR3 is CASSPPRAEEQYF. In DNA form, the CDR3 reads TGTGCCAGCAGTCCCCCGAGGGCTGAAGAGCAGTACTTC. V is TRBV27 and J is TRBJ2-7, with D tentatively TRBD2 (5 bases). Per germline, CDR1 MNHEY and CDR2 SMNVEV (reference sequence). The V end lost 5 bases, the J end lost 7 bases, and 15 bases lay between the germline ends. This CDR3 spans 13 amino acids.